This T cell receptor beta chain comes out of a study of cytomegalovirus exposure and HLA in healthy donors. Whole-study results and caveats: The classifier reportedly diagnosed cytomegalovirus status with high sensitivity and specificity.

The CDR3 sequence is 15 residues long. Germline V lookup: CDR1 MNHNS, CDR2 SASEGT. V dropped 5 bases and J dropped 9; count of bases not matched to a gene: 10. The PCR employed 60 Vbeta primers together with 13 Jbeta primers. TCRdb's copy holds only in-frame clones and misses some; the assay was immunoSEQ multiplex PCR. This table lists 130,000 to 150,000 clones. Turning to this clone: No antigen is known for it.

The material sequenced was PBMCs. The sequence came from a male donor in good health and CMV-seronegative. The gene calls are TRBV6-1 and TRBJ2-1; 10 nucleotides agree with TRBD2. CDR3 in amino acids: CASSRAGGRTAEQFF. CDR3 sequence (DNA): TGTGCCAGCAGTAGAGCGGGGGGGCGTACAGCTGAGCAGTTCTTC.